Given below is one T cell receptor (beta chain) in context. What it binds is unknown. This entry belongs to a study of brain T cells in children with intractable seizures. Study-wide findings and caveats: Pre- and post-surgery blood differed in depth, so pre-surgery absences may be undersampling. Patients' HCMV serostatus was unknown; virus specificity rests on CDR3 similarity alone.

The sequenced cases were selected for having the highest brain T cell transcript signatures. Pre-surgery treatment included at least one anti-epileptic drug. Clones were read by immunoSEQ multiplex PCR, and TCRdb kept only the in-frame ones, dropping some. This table holds over 95,000 clones, approximately 94% found once. CDR3 length: 14 amino acids. The ends were cut back, 8 bases at V and 0 bases at J, with 14 bases in the middle. The germline CDR1 and CDR2 sequences are ENHRY and SYGVKD. The TCR was taken from a boy younger than two with hemimegalencephaly and intractable seizures. Sample: peripheral blood, taken at surgery. This sequence joins TRBV10-3 and TRBJ2-7; unclear D gene. CDR3 sequence reads: CAIRSGHSSYEQYF. In DNA, the CDR3 is TGTGCCATCCGGTCCGGGCATAGCTCCTACGAGCAGTACTTC.